Detailed here is one T cell receptor beta chain. The data were obtained in a study of blood T cell repertoires in COVID-19. Study in general: PBMCs, B-cell-depleted T cells, or T cells were the source of the cDNA or gDNA that made up the material.

Patients from Seattle were sampled longitudinally, starting during active infection. Authors' methods: By means of reference gene primer amplification, nucleated cell counts were estimated. The table came from immunoSEQ multiplex PCR; TCRdb's copy has only in-frame clones and leaves some out. V and J calls and clone size are those listed in that table; D and trimming were worked out from the DNA. The sample includes 300,000 to 400,000 clones, 80% to 90% seen only once; the top ten take around 6%. Material for sequencing was peripheral blood. The sequence was collected from a woman aged 45-60 years with COVID-19, enrolled during active disease.

As DNA, the CDR3 is TGTGCCAGCAGTTACGATGGGAGTAACTATGGCTACACCTTC. Translating gives CASSYDGSNYGYTF. The chain is built from TRBV6-6 and TRBJ1-2; D unresolved. Trimming cost V 2 bases and J 1 base, with 8 bases left between them. CDR3 size: 14 residues. Germline assignment: CDR1 MNHNY and CDR2 SVGAGI (reference sequence).